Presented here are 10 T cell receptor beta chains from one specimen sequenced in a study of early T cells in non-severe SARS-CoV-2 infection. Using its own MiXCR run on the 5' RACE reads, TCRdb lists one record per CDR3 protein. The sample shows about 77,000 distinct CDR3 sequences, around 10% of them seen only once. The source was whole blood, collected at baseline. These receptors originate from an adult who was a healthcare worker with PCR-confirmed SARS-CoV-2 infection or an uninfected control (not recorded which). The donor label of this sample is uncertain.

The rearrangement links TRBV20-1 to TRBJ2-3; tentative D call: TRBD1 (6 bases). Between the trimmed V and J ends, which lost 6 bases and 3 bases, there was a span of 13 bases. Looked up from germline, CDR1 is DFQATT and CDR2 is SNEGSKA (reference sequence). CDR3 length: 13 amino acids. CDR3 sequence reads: CSAWTQGTDTQYF. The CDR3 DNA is TGCAGTGCATGGACCCAGGGGACAGATACGCAGTATTTT.

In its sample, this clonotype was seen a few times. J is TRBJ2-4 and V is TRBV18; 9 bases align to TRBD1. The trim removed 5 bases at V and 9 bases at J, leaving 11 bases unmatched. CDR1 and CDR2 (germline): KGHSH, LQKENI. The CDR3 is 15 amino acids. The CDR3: CASSIGTGNNGIQYF. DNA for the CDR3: TGTGCCAGCTCAATAGGGACAGGGAATAACGGCATTCAGTACTTC.

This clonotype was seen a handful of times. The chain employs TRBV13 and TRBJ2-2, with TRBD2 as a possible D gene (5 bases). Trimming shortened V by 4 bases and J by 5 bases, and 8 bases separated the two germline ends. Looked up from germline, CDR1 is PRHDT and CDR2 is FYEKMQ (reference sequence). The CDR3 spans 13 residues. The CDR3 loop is CASSSGRTGELFF. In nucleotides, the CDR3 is TGTGCCAGCAGCTCGGGAAGGACCGGGGAGCTGTTTTTT.

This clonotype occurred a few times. The CDR3 nucleotides read TGTGCCAGCAGCACGGGCCGCTATGGCTACACCTTC. Translation gives CASSTGRYGYTF. V is TRBV13 and J is TRBJ1-2; D ambiguous. Germline lookup yields CDR1 PRHDT and CDR2 FYEKMQ (reference sequence). CDR3 length: 12 residues. Trimming pared 5 bases from V and 4 bases from J, leaving 8 bases between.

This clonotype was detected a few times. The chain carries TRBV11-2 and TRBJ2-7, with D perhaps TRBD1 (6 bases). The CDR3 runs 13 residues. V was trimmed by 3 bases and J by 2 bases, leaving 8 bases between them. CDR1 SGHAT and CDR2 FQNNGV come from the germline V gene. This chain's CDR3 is CASSFGQTYEQYF. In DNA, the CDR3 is TGTGCCAGCAGCTTCGGACAGACCTACGAGCAGTACTTC.

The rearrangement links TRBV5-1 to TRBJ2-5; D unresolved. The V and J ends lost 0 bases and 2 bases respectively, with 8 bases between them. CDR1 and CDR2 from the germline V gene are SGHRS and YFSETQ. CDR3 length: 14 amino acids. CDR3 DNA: TGCGCCAGCAGCTTGGGGCCGGTACAAGAGACCCAGTACTTC. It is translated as CASSLGPVQETQYF.

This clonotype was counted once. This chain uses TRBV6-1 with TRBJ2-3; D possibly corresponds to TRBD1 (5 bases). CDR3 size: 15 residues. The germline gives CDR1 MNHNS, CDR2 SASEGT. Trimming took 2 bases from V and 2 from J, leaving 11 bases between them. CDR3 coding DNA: TGTGCCAGCAGTGAATGGGAAGGGGTCACAGATACGCAGTATTTT. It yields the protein CASSEWEGVTDTQYF.

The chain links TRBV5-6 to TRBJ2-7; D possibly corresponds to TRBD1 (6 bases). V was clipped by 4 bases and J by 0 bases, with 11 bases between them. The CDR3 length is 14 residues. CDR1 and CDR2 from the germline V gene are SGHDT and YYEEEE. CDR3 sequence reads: CASSRDRTSYEQYF. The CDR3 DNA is TGTGCCAGCAGCCGTGACAGGACCTCCTACGAGCAGTACTTC. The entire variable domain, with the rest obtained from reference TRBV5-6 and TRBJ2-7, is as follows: DAGVTQSPTHLIKTRGQQVTLRCSPKSGHDTVSWYQQALGQGPQFIFQYYEEEERQRGNFPDRFSGHQFPNYSSELNVNALLLGDSALYLCASSRDRTSYEQYFGPGTRLTVT.

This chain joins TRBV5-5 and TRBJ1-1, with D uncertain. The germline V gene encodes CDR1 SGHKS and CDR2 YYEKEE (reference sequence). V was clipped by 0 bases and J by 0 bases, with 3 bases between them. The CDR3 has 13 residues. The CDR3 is CASSLDVNTEAFF. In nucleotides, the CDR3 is TGTGCCAGCAGCTTGGACGTGAACACTGAAGCTTTCTTT.

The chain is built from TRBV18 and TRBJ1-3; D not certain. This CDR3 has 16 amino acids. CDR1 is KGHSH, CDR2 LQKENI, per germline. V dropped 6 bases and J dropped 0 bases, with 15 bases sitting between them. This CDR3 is CASSPLGGGSGNTIYF. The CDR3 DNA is TGTGCCAGCTCCCCCTTAGGAGGAGGCTCTGGAAACACCATATATTTT.